This T cell receptor beta chain comes out of a study of identical twins. Study-wide results and caveats: Within cord blood, abundant beta clonotypes carried fewer insertions, but memory repertoires showed no such trend.

TCRdb itself ran the 5' RACE reads through MiXCR, one entry per CDR3 protein. This table holds approximately 630,000 distinct CDR3 sequences, roughly 6.6% found once. This clonotype was detected a few times. Its specificity is not known. CDR1 and CDR2 from the germline V gene are MNHNS and SASEGT. Trimming left V 6 bases short and J 2 bases short, with 10 bases between. The CDR3 contains 13 residues. All of the donors were Caucasians in good health. These sequences were also reported in another study, on yellow fever vaccine responses in identical twins.

The sample consisted of PBMCs. The source of this sequence is a woman in her late teens or twenties in good health. V and J are TRBV6-1 and TRBJ1-2; D is uncertain. The CDR3 sequence is CASRSTTNYGYTF. Written as DNA, the CDR3 is TGTGCCAGCAGGTCGACAACGAACTATGGCTACACCTTC.